The present entry profiles one TCR beta chain with its context. Only in-frame clones appear in the TCRdb table, and some are missing; sequencing was by immunoSEQ multiplex PCR. The sample has fewer than 550,000 clones, nearly 80% seen once; the top ten hold under 15%. This entry comes from a study of shared clonotypes between healthy human individuals. Sequenced material: PBMCs. This receptor was obtained from a woman aged 40-49 years in good health. Some clones in this sample may be carry-over from other donors' samples.

The chain's CDR3 is CASAPNRAGNEKLFF. CDR3 DNA sequence: TGTGCCAGCGCCCCCAACAGGGCAGGGAATGAAAAACTGTTTTTT. The V and J genes are TRBV7-9 and TRBJ1-4, with D tentatively TRBD1 (6 bases). The V and J ends lost 8 bases and 5 bases respectively, with 18 bases between them. This CDR3 contains 15 residues. Germline values: CDR1 SEHNR, CDR2 FQNEAQ (reference sequence).